This T cell receptor beta chain appears in the sequencing data of a study of PD-1 blockade in classical Hodgkin lymphoma. Study summary: Nivolumab was administered to patients intravenously at 3 mg/kg every 2 weeks.

Trimming took off 0 bases at V and 1 base at J, with 12 bases between the two ends. From germline, CDR1 is LNHDA and CDR2 SQIVND (reference sequence). The CDR3 length is 16 residues. A few counts support this clone. All the patients suffered relapse after autologous stem cell transplantation, and brentuximab vedotin exposure differed. Sequencing was performed with immunoSEQ multiplex PCR; in TCRdb, only in-frame clones are kept and a portion is missing. The data show about 94,000 clones, about 91% seen once. The rearrangement links TRBV19 to TRBJ1-1; D gene unclear. The TCR sequence derives from a human donor with classical Hodgkin lymphoma. This specimen consisted of peripheral blood mononuclear cells (PBMCs), obtained before the second cycle of nivolumab. The CDR3: CASSIDRYGKNTEAFF. The CDR3 DNA is TGTGCCAGTAGTATAGATCGGTACGGCAAGAACACTGAAGCTTTCTTT.